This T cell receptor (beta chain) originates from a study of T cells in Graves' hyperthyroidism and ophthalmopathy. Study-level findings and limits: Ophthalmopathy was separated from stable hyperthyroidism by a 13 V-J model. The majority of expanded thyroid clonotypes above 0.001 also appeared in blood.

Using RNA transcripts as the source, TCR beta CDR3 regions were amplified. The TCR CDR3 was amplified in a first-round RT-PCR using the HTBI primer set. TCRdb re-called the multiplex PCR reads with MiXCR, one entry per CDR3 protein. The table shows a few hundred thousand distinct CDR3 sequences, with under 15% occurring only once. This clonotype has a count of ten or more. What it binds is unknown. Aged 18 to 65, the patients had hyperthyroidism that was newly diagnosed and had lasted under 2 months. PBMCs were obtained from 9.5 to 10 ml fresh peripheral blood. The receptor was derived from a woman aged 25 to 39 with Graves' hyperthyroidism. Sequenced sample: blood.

The CDR3 protein is CASSPRTGGTGELFF. In nucleotides, the CDR3 is TGTGCCAGCAGTCCACGGACAGGGGGCACCGGGGAGCTGTTTTTT. The chain combines TRBV28 with TRBJ2-2, with 10 bases matching TRBD1. The CDR3 is 15 amino acids. The ends lost 5 bases at V and 4 bases at J; junction bases unmatched: 4. Per germline, CDR1 MDHEN and CDR2 SYDVKM.